The text below deals with one T cell receptor (beta chain). Its antigen is not known. The V end was cut by 0 bases, the J end by 10 bases, with 11 bases between. CDR1 is SGHRS and CDR2 is YFSETQ in the germline V gene. The CDR3 runs 14 residues. Investigators profiled TCR beta VDJ and CDR3 from genomic DNA template. TCRdb reprocessed the reads via MiXCR and lists one record per CDR3 protein. The sample records 150,000 to 200,000 distinct CDR3 sequences, 48% being singletons. This specimen comes from a study of CD8+CD57+ T cells in acquired aplastic anemia. Study as a whole: Around 3.5 ug was the average amount of DNA from sorted CD4+ and CD8+ cells.

General study results and limits: Between patients and controls, roughly 29 CD8+ CDR3 sequences were found in common. The study found no significant CD8+ Simpson's diversity difference between patients and controls.

Patients selected for sequencing had displayed CD8+CD57+ cell expansion by flow cytometry. Therapy had not been given to patients before blood sampling. This TCR derives from a human donor with aplastic anemia. The V and J genes are TRBV5-1 and TRBJ1-6, with D unresolved. Sequenced material: sorted CD4+, CD8+, or CD8+CD57+ T cells (not recorded which) from PBMCs. The CDR3 reads CASSLAGSASPLHF. In DNA, the CDR3 is TGCGCCAGCAGCTTGGCGGGGTCCGCGTCACCCCTCCACTTT.